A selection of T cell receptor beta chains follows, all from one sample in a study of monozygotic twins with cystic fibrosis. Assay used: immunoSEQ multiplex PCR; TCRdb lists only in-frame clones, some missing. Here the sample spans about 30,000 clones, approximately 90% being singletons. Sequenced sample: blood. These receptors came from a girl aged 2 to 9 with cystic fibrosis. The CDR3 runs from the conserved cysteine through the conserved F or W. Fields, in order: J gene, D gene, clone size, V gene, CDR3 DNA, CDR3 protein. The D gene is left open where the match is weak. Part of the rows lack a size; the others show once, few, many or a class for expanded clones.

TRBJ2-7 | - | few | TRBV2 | TGTGCCAGCAGTGATCGGGGTCAGGCATACTTC | CASSDRGQAYF
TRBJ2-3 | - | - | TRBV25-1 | TGTGCCAGCACCGCGACCGGGACCCCTCCCTTTGATACGCAGTATTTT | CASTATGTPPFDTQYF
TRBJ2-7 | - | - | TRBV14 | TGTGCCAGCAGCCAAGATCTAGGTCCCCCCACAACCTTC | CASSQDLGPPTTF
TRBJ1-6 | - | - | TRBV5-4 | TGTGCCAGCAGCTTGGCGGTTAGCTCCTATAATTCACCCCTCCACTTT | CASSLAVSSYNSPLHF
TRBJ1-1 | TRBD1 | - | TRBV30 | TGTGCCTGGAGCCAAGACAGGGGCACTGAAGCTTTCTTT | CAWSQDRGTEAFF
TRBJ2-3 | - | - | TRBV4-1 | TGCGCCAGCAGCCAGGGGGACTCAGATACGCAGTATTTT | CASSQGDSDTQYF
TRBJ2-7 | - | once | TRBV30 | TGTGCCTGGAGCCGACCACGACAGCTCCTCTCCTACGAGCAGTACTTC | CAWSRPRQLLSYEQYF
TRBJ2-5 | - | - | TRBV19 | TGTGCCAGTAGTATAGTGTCAGAAGAGACCCAGTACTTC | CASSIVSEETQYF
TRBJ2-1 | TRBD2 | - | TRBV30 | TGTGCCTGGAGTGTGAGGACTAGAAACAATGAGCAGTTCTTC | CAWSVRTRNNEQFF
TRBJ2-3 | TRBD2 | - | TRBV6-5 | TGTGCCAGCAGTTATACTAGCGGGGGGCTCACAGATACGCAGTATTTT | CASSYTSGGLTDTQYF
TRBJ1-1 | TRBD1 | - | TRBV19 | TGTGCCAGTAGTGACATGACAGGGAGGGGCTCAACTGAAGCTTTCTTT | CASSDMTGRGSTEAFF
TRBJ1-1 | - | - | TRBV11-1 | TGTGCCAGCAGCCCACGGGGGGGCAGTGAAGCTTTCTTT | CASSPRGGSEAFF
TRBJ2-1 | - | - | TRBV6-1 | TGTGCCAGCAGTGCGACTTTGATTGAGCAGTTCTTC | CASSATLIEQFF
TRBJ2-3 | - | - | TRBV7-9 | TGTGCCAGCAGCTTATTAGCAACAACAGATACGCAGTATTTT | CASSLLATTDTQYF
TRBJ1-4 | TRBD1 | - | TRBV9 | TGTGCCAGTAGGGACAGGGGCGAGCCAACTAATGAAAAACTGTTTTTT | CASRDRGEPTNEKLFF
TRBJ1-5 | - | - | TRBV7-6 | TGTGCCAGCAGCTTACGGCAGGATCACGGTCAGCCCCAGCATTTT | CASSLRQDHGQPQHF
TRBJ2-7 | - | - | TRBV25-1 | TGTGCCAGCCGACTCGGGGTTGGTTACGAGCAGTACTTC | CASRLGVGYEQYF
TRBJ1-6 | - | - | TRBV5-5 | TGTGCCAGCAGCCGAATTAAGGGTGGTTCACCCCTCCACTTT | CASSRIKGGSPLHF
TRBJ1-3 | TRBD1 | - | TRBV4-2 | TGTGCCAGCAGCCAAGCGGGACAGGGGAATCGGTTAGGAAACACCATATATTTT | CASSQAGQGNRLGNTIYF
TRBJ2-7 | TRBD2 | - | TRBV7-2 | TGTGCCAGCAGCCTCAGAGCGGGGGGCCTCTCCTACGAGCAGTACTTC | CASSLRAGGLSYEQYF
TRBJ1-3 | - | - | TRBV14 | TGTGCCAGCAGCCACCCCACAATCACCTCTGGAAACACCATATATTTT | CASSHPTITSGNTIYF
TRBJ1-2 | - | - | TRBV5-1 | TGCGCCAGCAGCTTGGTGGCAGGGTCGGATGGCTACACCTTC | CASSLVAGSDGYTF
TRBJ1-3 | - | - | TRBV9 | TGTGCCAGCAGCCATGGAAACACCATATATTTT | CASSHGNTIYF
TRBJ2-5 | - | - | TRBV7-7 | TGTGCCAGCAGCTTGTATAGGTCGGAGACCCAGTACTTC | CASSLYRSETQYF
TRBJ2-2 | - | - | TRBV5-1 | TGCGCCAGCAGCGTGACAGGTACAACCCCCACCGGGGAGCTGTTTTTT | CASSVTGTTPTGELFF
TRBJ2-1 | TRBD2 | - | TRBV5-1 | TGCGCCAGCAGCTTGGTGACTAGCGGGGGGGAGGATGAGCAGTTCTTC | CASSLVTSGGEDEQFF
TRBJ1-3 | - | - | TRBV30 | TGTGCCTGGAAGCGGTCCTCTGGAAACACCATATATTTT | CAWKRSSGNTIYF
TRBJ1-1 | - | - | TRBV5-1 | TGCGCCAGCAGCTCCGGGGCGGGTTGGAACACTGAAGCTTTCTTT | CASSSGAGWNTEAFF
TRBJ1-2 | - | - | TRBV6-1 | TGTGCCACCGTTAGGCAGAGTTTCTATGGCTACACCTTC | CATVRQSFYGYTF
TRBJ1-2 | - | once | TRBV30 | TGTGCCTGGAGTGTAGGGCCGGATGGGTATGGCTACACCTTC | CAWSVGPDGYGYTF